Given below is one TCR beta chain in context. Its antigen remains unidentified. The data were obtained in a study of T cell responses to AZD1222 COVID-19 vaccine. Study-wide points: Dominant at 160-218 and 743-854, vaccine-associated CD4 TCRs also spanned spike.

TCRdb keeps only in-frame clones here, not all; method: immunoSEQ multiplex PCR. The repertoire holds 160,000 or so clones, 90% to 95% seen once, with 1.5% in the top ten. CDR3 length: 17 amino acids. Germline CDR1 SQVTM, CDR2 ANQGSEA. V lost 6 bases to trimming and J lost 5 bases, with 28 bases between them. This chain uses TRBV29-1 with TRBJ1-2; D is perhaps TRBD1 (6 bases). Sequencing was performed on peripheral blood, taken 28 days after the second AZD1222 dose. The sequence was collected from an adult who received the AZD1222 COVID-19 vaccine. The CDR3 nucleotides read TGCAGCGTAGACACGACAGGAGCTATCAACATGGGTTATGGCTACACCTTC. This translates into CSVDTTGAINMGYGYTF.